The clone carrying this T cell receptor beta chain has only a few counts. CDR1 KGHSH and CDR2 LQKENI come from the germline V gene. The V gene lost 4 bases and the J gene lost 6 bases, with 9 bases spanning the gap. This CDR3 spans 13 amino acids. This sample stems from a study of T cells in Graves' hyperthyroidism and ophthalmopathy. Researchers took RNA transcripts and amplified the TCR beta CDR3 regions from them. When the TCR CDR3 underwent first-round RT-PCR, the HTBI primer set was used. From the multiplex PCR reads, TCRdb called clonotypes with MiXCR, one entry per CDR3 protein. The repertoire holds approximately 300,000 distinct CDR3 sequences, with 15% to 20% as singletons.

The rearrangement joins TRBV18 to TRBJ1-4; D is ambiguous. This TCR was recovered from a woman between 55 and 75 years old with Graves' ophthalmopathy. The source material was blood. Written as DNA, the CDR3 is TGTGCCAGCTCACAAGGAATTGATGAAAAACTGTTTTTT. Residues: CASSQGIDEKLFF. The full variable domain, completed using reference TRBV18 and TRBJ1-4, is NAGVMQNPRHLVRRRGQEARLRCSPMKGHSHVYWYRQLPEEGLKFMVYLQKENIIDESGMPKERFSAEFPKEGPSILRIQQVVRGDSAAYFCASSQGIDEKLFFGSGTQLSVL.